One and the same sample provided the 12 T cell receptor beta chains below, sequenced in a study of cytomegalovirus exposure and HLA in healthy donors. Vbeta (60) and Jbeta (13) primers were used in the PCR. The repertoire was sequenced with immunoSEQ multiplex PCR; TCRdb's copy has only in-frame clones and lacks some. The sample consists of under 200,000 clones, around 80% of them appearing once. The sample consisted of PBMCs. These receptors came from a woman in her thirties or forties in good health and CMV-seropositive.

The chain uses TRBV21-1 and TRBJ2-1; the D call in the table, TRBD2, was not verified against the DNA. TRBV21-1 counts as a pseudogene. The CDR3 sequence is 17 residues long. CDR3 DNA: TGTGCCAGCAGCAAAGTCTCAGGACTAGCGGGAGGCGGTGAGCAGTTCTTC. This translates into CASSKVSGLAGGGEQFF.

This clone was seen once. The chain couples TRBV2 to TRBJ2-2, with TRBD2 matching over 11 bases. J was trimmed by 5 bases and V by 4 bases; bases with no gene match: 3. Germline lookup yields CDR1 SNHLY and CDR2 FYNNEI. There are 15 residues in the CDR3. The DNA for the CDR3 is TGTGCCAGCAGTGTGCTAGCGGGAGGAACCGGGGAGCTGTTTTTT. Translating it yields CASSVLAGGTGELFF.

The rearrangement uses TRBV10-1 and TRBJ2-2, with TRBD2 matching 14 bases. This CDR3 region has 17 residues. With V trimmed by 5 bases and J by 1 base, 3 bases remained unmatched. Germline V lookup: CDR1 WNHNN, CDR2 SYGVQD (reference sequence). The CDR3 nucleotides read TGCGCCAGCAGTTCGGGACTAGCGGGAGAGAACACCGGGGAGCTGTTTTTT. Translated, it gives CASSSGLAGENTGELFF.

This clone appeared a few times. The chain couples TRBV15 to TRBJ1-1; perhaps TRBD1 as D (6 bases). V shed 3 bases and J shed 1 base, with 12 bases lying between them. CDR1 and CDR2 (germline): LNHNV, YYDKDF (reference sequence). The CDR3 loop spans 15 amino acids. CDR3 region: CATSSGGGANTEAFF. The CDR3 bases are TGTGCCACCAGCAGCGGCGGGGGGGCGAACACTGAAGCTTTCTTT.

This sequence joins TRBV5-4 and TRBJ2-5, with 12 nucleotides matching TRBD2. Germline values: CDR1 SGHNT, CDR2 YYREEE (reference sequence). Trimming at V came to 4 bases and at J to 2 bases, leaving 9 bases not matched to a gene. This CDR3 is built from 17 residues. The CDR3 loop reads CASSPTPTSGGQETQYF. The CDR3, as DNA: TGTGCCAGCAGCCCTACCCCCACTAGCGGGGGGCAAGAGACCCAGTACTTC.

CDR3 sequence (DNA): TGTGCCAGTAGTCTCAACAGGGGTAGCAATCAGCCCCAGCATTTT. Amino acids: CASSLNRGSNQPQHF. V and J are TRBV19 and TRBJ1-5, with 7 nucleotides matching TRBD1. This CDR3 is built from 15 residues. Trimming took 5 bases from V and 0 from J; bases not matched to a gene: 4. The V gene's germline CDR1 is LNHDA and CDR2 SQIVND (reference sequence).

V is TRBV9 and J is TRBJ1-1, with TRBD1 as a possible D gene (6 bases). The CDR3 length is 14 residues. Germline V gene sequence: CDR1 SGDLS, CDR2 YYNGEE. V lost 4 bases to trimming and J lost 4 bases, with 14 bases between them. The CDR3, as DNA: TGTGCCAGCAGCCGAACTCAGGGGAGCACTGAAGCTTTCTTT. As protein: CASSRTQGSTEAFF.

The chain links TRBV19 to TRBJ2-3, with 7 positions matching TRBD1. Germline V gives CDR1 LNHDA, CDR2 SQIVND (reference sequence). V shed 6 bases, J shed 0 bases, and the junction held 9 bases outside the gene matches. The CDR3 is made up of 16 amino acids. The CDR3 DNA reads TGTGCCAGTAGCCAGACAGGGCCTTCTAGCACAGATACGCAGTATTTT. Amino acid sequence: CASSQTGPSSTDTQYF.

The V gene is TRBV10-3, the J gene TRBJ2-1; TRBD1 matches at 12 bases. The trim removed 4 bases at V and 2 bases at J, leaving 6 bases unmatched. Germline loops: CDR1 ENHRY, CDR2 SYGVKD. The CDR3 contains 17 residues. This chain's CDR3 is CAISGPGQGAAYNEQFF. The CDR3 DNA reads TGTGCCATCAGTGGTCCGGGACAGGGGGCGGCCTACAATGAGCAGTTCTTC.

There are a few counts of this clone. The chain has TRBV6-1 and TRBJ1-5, with 7 bases that match TRBD1. The CDR3 consists of 14 residues. Germline trimming cut 4 bases from V and 6 bases from J; bases unmatched to any gene: 6. The germline V gene encodes CDR1 MNHNS and CDR2 SASEGT. The CDR3 is CASSVDREVQPQHF. The CDR3 DNA sequence: TGTGCCAGCAGTGTTGACAGGGAGGTTCAGCCCCAGCATTTT.

This chain uses TRBV28 with TRBJ1-5; D may be TRBD1 (6 bases). The CDR3 has 14 residues. Trimming pared 6 bases from V and 11 bases from J, leaving 20 bases between. Germline CDR1 MDHEN, CDR2 SYDVKM. The CDR3 sequence: CASRARQERLAQHF. DNA for the CDR3: TGTGCCAGCAGGGCTAGACAGGAACGCCTGGCCCAGCATTTT. Complete variable domain (other parts from reference TRBV28 and TRBJ1-5): DVKVTQSSRYLVKRTGEKVFLECVQDMDHENMFWYRQDPGLGLRLIYFSYDVKMKEKGDIPEGYSVSREKKERFSLILESASTNQTSMYLCASRARQERLAQHFGDGTRLSIL.

This clone was found once. The V call is TRBV30, the J call TRBJ1-6; D call uncertain. V lost 3 bases and J 7 bases, leaving 10 bases between the germline ends. CDR1 and CDR2 (germline): GTSNPN, SVGIG (reference sequence). The CDR3 extends over 13 amino acids. The CDR3 coding sequence is TGTGCCTGGAGACAGAATCGGAATTCACCCCTCCACTTT. Residues: CAWRQNRNSPLHF.